This T cell receptor (beta chain) was identified during a study of CD8 T cells in ankylosing spondylitis. The V gene lost 0 bases and the J gene lost 2 bases, with 11 bases spanning the gap. Germline V gene lookup returns CDR1 SGHRS and CDR2 YFSETQ. The CDR3 is 15 amino acids. From the 5' RACE reads, TCRdb called clonotypes with MiXCR, one entry per CDR3 protein. Here the sample spans 150,000 to 200,000 distinct CDR3 sequences, 13% being singletons. The clonotype comes from a female donor with ankylosing spondylitis or in good health (not recorded which). The chain uses TRBV5-1 and TRBJ2-5; D not resolved. The sequencing input was blood, either unsorted or a sorted T cell fraction (not recorded which). The CDR3 loop is CASSLAGLQQETQYF. In DNA form, the CDR3 reads TGCGCCAGCAGCTTGGCCGGGCTGCAACAAGAGACCCAGTACTTC.